Listed below are T cell receptor beta chains from one sample, sequenced in a study of T cell responses to AZD1222 COVID-19 vaccine. Assay: immunoSEQ multiplex PCR; the TCRdb copy retains only in-frame clones and omits some. The sample contains roughly 200,000 clones, about 92% of which appear only once. Sequenced here: peripheral blood, sampled 28 days after the second dose of the MenACWY control vaccine. These TCRs come from an adult who received the MenACWY meningococcal vaccine as a control. Each CDR3 is given with its conserved first and last residue. Each record gives: D gene, J gene, V gene, clone size, CDR3 protein, CDR3 DNA. The D gene is left open where the match is weak. Size tells how often a clone was seen (once, few, many) or the class of an expanded clone, and some rows leave it out.

D gene: TRBD2
J gene: TRBJ2-1
V gene: TRBV7-6
clone size: NA
CDR3 protein: CASSGRGPSGSEQFF
CDR3 DNA: TGTGCCAGCAGCGGACGGGGCCCTAGCGGAAGTGAGCAGTTCTTC

D gene: NA
J gene: TRBJ2-1
V gene: TRBV10-3
clone size: NA
CDR3 protein: CAISGGLGIYNEQFF
CDR3 DNA: TGTGCCATCAGTGGGGGGTTAGGGATCTACAATGAGCAGTTCTTC

D gene: NA
J gene: TRBJ2-3
V gene: TRBV6-5
clone size: NA
CDR3 protein: CASRKTGFTDTQYF
CDR3 DNA: TGTGCCAGCAGGAAGACTGGGTTCACAGATACGCAGTATTTT

D gene: TRBD1
J gene: TRBJ1-1
V gene: TRBV7-3
clone size: NA
CDR3 protein: CASSLSLAGGSEAFF
CDR3 DNA: TGTGCCAGCAGCTTATCCCTCGCAGGGGGATCTGAAGCTTTCTTT

D gene: NA
J gene: TRBJ1-1
V gene: TRBV7-9
clone size: NA
CDR3 protein: CASSSRGIGMNTEAFF
CDR3 DNA: TGTGCCAGCAGCTCCCGAGGGATAGGGATGAACACTGAAGCTTTCTTT

D gene: NA
J gene: TRBJ1-5
V gene: TRBV5-6
clone size: NA
CDR3 protein: CASSFRGFQPQHF
CDR3 DNA: TGTGCCAGCAGCTTCAGGGGTTTTCAGCCCCAGCATTTT

D gene: NA
J gene: TRBJ1-1
V gene: TRBV2
clone size: few
CDR3 protein: CASSGVPEAFF
CDR3 DNA: TGTGCCAGCAGTGGGGTGCCTGAAGCTTTCTTT

D gene: NA
J gene: TRBJ1-5
V gene: TRBV6-1
clone size: once
CDR3 protein: CASSETYNQPQHF
CDR3 DNA: TGTGCCAGCAGTGAGACCTACAATCAGCCCCAGCATTTT

D gene: NA
J gene: TRBJ1-2
V gene: TRBV19
clone size: NA
CDR3 protein: CASSNAGRAGGYTF
CDR3 DNA: TGTGCCAGTAGTAACGCGGGGCGGGCGGGCGGCTACACCTTC

D gene: NA
J gene: TRBJ1-6
V gene: TRBV6-7
clone size: NA
CDR3 protein: CASSSQGNSPLHF
CDR3 DNA: TGTGCCAGCAGTTCGCAGGGGAATTCACCCCTCCACTTT

D gene: NA
J gene: TRBJ2-7
V gene: TRBV13
clone size: NA
CDR3 protein: CASSLVHEQYF
CDR3 DNA: TGTGCCAGCAGCTTAGTACACGAGCAGTACTTC

D gene: NA
J gene: TRBJ2-5
V gene: TRBV6-5
clone size: NA
CDR3 protein: CASSYSGETQYF
CDR3 DNA: TGTGCCAGCAGTTACTCTGGTGAGACCCAGTACTTC

D gene: TRBD1
J gene: TRBJ1-2
V gene: TRBV7-9
clone size: NA
CDR3 protein: CASSLSDRGQSYTF
CDR3 DNA: TGTGCCAGCAGCTTATCCGACAGGGGTCAGAGCTACACCTTC

D gene: NA
J gene: TRBJ2-7
V gene: TRBV6-1
clone size: NA
CDR3 protein: CASSETFHARYEQYF
CDR3 DNA: TGTGCCAGCAGTGAAACCTTTCACGCCCGGTACGAGCAGTACTTC

D gene: NA
J gene: TRBJ1-4
V gene: TRBV6-5
clone size: NA
CDR3 protein: CASNRDPNEKLFF
CDR3 DNA: TGTGCCAGCAACAGGGACCCGAATGAAAAACTGTTTTTT

D gene: TRBD1
J gene: TRBJ1-2
V gene: TRBV30
clone size: NA
CDR3 protein: CAWSESGQYLYGYTF
CDR3 DNA: TGTGCCTGGAGTGAGTCGGGACAGTACCTCTATGGCTACACCTTC

D gene: TRBD1
J gene: TRBJ1-6
V gene: TRBV6-6
clone size: NA
CDR3 protein: CASSYGRTGTNSPLHF
CDR3 DNA: TGTGCCAGCAGTTACGGAAGGACAGGGACGAATTCACCCCTCCACTTT

D gene: NA
J gene: TRBJ1-6
V gene: TRBV9
clone size: NA
CDR3 protein: CASSVGETYSPLHF
CDR3 DNA: TGTGCCAGCAGCGTCGGGGAGACCTATTCACCCCTCCACTTT

D gene: TRBD1
J gene: TRBJ1-1
V gene: TRBV19
clone size: NA
CDR3 protein: CATDRDGPDTEAFF
CDR3 DNA: TGTGCCACCGACAGGGATGGTCCGGACACTGAAGCTTTCTTT

D gene: NA
J gene: TRBJ1-6
V gene: TRBV9
clone size: NA
CDR3 protein: CASSGRQARNSPLHF
CDR3 DNA: TGTGCCAGCAGCGGACGACAGGCCAGAAATTCACCCCTCCACTTT

D gene: TRBD1
J gene: TRBJ1-2
V gene: TRBV14
clone size: NA
CDR3 protein: CASSRTGGIANYGYTF
CDR3 DNA: TGTGCCAGCAGCCGGACAGGGGGAATTGCTAACTATGGCTACACCTTC

D gene: TRBD1
J gene: TRBJ1-5
V gene: TRBV7-8
clone size: medium-sized
CDR3 protein: CASSLGTGGNQPQHF
CDR3 DNA: TGTGCCAGCAGCTTAGGGACAGGGGGGAATCAGCCCCAGCATTTT

D gene: NA
J gene: TRBJ2-7
V gene: TRBV5-1
clone size: NA
CDR3 protein: CASSLGGYEQYF
CDR3 DNA: TGCGCCAGCAGCTTGGGGGGGTACGAGCAGTACTTC

D gene: NA
J gene: TRBJ1-2
V gene: TRBV2
clone size: NA
CDR3 protein: CASSMDGSYGYTF
CDR3 DNA: TGTGCCAGCAGTATGGACGGAAGCTATGGCTACACCTTC

D gene: NA
J gene: TRBJ1-5
V gene: TRBV19
clone size: NA
CDR3 protein: CASSGQVPPQPQHF
CDR3 DNA: TGTGCCAGTAGTGGTCAGGTCCCTCCTCAGCCCCAGCATTTT

D gene: NA
J gene: TRBJ1-5
V gene: TRBV27
clone size: NA
CDR3 protein: CASSFSTNSNQPQHF
CDR3 DNA: TGTGCCAGCAGTTTCTCCACCAATAGCAATCAGCCCCAGCATTTT

D gene: NA
J gene: TRBJ2-2
V gene: TRBV10-3
clone size: NA
CDR3 protein: CAAEGAGTPGTGELFF
CDR3 DNA: TGTGCCGCAGAGGGAGCAGGGACCCCAGGGACCGGGGAGCTGTTTTTT

D gene: NA
J gene: TRBJ2-7
V gene: TRBV5-1
clone size: NA
CDR3 protein: CASSPRGPRENEQYF
CDR3 DNA: TGCGCCAGCAGCCCGCGGGGTCCCAGGGAGAACGAGCAGTACTTC

D gene: NA
J gene: TRBJ1-2
V gene: TRBV19
clone size: NA
CDR3 protein: CASSARGAEPDGYTF
CDR3 DNA: TGTGCCAGTAGTGCCCGAGGGGCAGAGCCCGATGGCTACACCTTC

D gene: TRBD2
J gene: TRBJ2-7
V gene: TRBV5-4
clone size: NA
CDR3 protein: CASSGGLAVYEQYF
CDR3 DNA: TGTGCCAGCAGCGGAGGACTAGCGGTCTACGAGCAGTACTTC

D gene: NA
J gene: TRBJ2-1
V gene: TRBV21-1
clone size: once
CDR3 protein: CASSKDRAHEQFF
CDR3 DNA: TGTGCCAGCAGCAAAGACAGGGCCCATGAGCAGTTCTTC

D gene: NA
J gene: TRBJ1-1
V gene: TRBV25-1
clone size: NA
CDR3 protein: CASSDQSTVIF
CDR3 DNA: TGTGCCAGCAGTGACCAGTCCACAGTTATCTTT

D gene: TRBD1
J gene: TRBJ1-4
V gene: TRBV6-5
clone size: NA
CDR3 protein: CASRDTGGAGEKLFF
CDR3 DNA: TGTGCCAGCAGGGATACAGGGGGTGCTGGAGAAAAACTGTTTTTT

D gene: TRBD2
J gene: TRBJ2-5
V gene: TRBV5-4
clone size: NA
CDR3 protein: CASSFDSGRVETQYF
CDR3 DNA: TGTGCCAGCAGCTTCGACAGCGGGAGAGTAGAGACCCAGTACTTC

D gene: NA
J gene: TRBJ1-3
V gene: TRBV20-1
clone size: NA
CDR3 protein: CSASPPPLDTIYF
CDR3 DNA: TGCAGTGCTAGTCCTCCCCCTTTAGACACCATATATTTT

D gene: NA
J gene: TRBJ1-2
V gene: TRBV20-1
clone size: NA
CDR3 protein: CSAKTDYGYTF
CDR3 DNA: TGCAGTGCTAAGACAGACTATGGCTACACCTTC

D gene: TRBD2
J gene: TRBJ2-1
V gene: TRBV10-3
clone size: NA
CDR3 protein: CAISGSQRGSYNEQFF
CDR3 DNA: TGTGCCATCAGTGGATCCCAGCGGGGCTCCTACAATGAGCAGTTCTTC

D gene: NA
J gene: TRBJ2-7
V gene: TRBV30
clone size: NA
CDR3 protein: CAWSEGNTYEQYF
CDR3 DNA: TGTGCCTGGAGTGAAGGGAATACCTACGAGCAGTACTTC

D gene: TRBD1
J gene: TRBJ2-5
V gene: TRBV7-2
clone size: NA
CDR3 protein: CASSFDRGQETQYF
CDR3 DNA: TGTGCCAGCAGCTTTGACAGGGGACAAGAGACCCAGTACTTC

D gene: TRBD1
J gene: TRBJ1-1
V gene: TRBV28
clone size: once
CDR3 protein: CASLEGRGGAEAFF
CDR3 DNA: TGTGCCAGCTTGGAGGGCAGGGGGGGTGCTGAAGCTTTCTTT

D gene: NA
J gene: TRBJ2-5
V gene: TRBV6-5
clone size: NA
CDR3 protein: CASLWGRQETQYF
CDR3 DNA: TGTGCCAGCCTTTGGGGGCGGCAAGAGACCCAGTACTTC

D gene: NA
J gene: TRBJ1-5
V gene: TRBV19
clone size: NA
CDR3 protein: CASSIVAGSQPQHF
CDR3 DNA: TGTGCCAGTAGTATAGTAGCAGGGTCTCAGCCCCAGCATTTT

D gene: TRBD1
J gene: TRBJ1-3
V gene: TRBV5-1
clone size: few
CDR3 protein: CASSLDRGLGNTIYF
CDR3 DNA: TGCGCCAGCAGCTTGGACAGGGGGCTTGGAAACACCATATATTTT

D gene: NA
J gene: TRBJ2-1
V gene: TRBV27
clone size: NA
CDR3 protein: CASRLGTASSYNEQFF
CDR3 DNA: TGTGCCAGCAGACTTGGGACGGCCAGCTCCTACAATGAGCAGTTCTTC

D gene: NA
J gene: TRBJ1-2
V gene: TRBV27
clone size: once
CDR3 protein: CASSFRNGYGYTF
CDR3 DNA: TGTGCCAGCAGTTTTCGGAACGGCTATGGCTACACCTTC

D gene: TRBD2
J gene: TRBJ2-7
V gene: TRBV6-6
clone size: NA
CDR3 protein: CASSYRRGLEYEQYF
CDR3 DNA: TGTGCCAGCAGTTACAGGAGGGGACTAGAGTACGAGCAGTACTTC

D gene: TRBD1
J gene: TRBJ1-1
V gene: TRBV10-3
clone size: NA
CDR3 protein: CAISGRMGQGMNTEAFF
CDR3 DNA: TGTGCCATCAGTGGAAGAATGGGACAGGGAATGAACACTGAAGCTTTCTTT

D gene: NA
J gene: TRBJ1-5
V gene: TRBV6-5
clone size: NA
CDR3 protein: CASSYSRGNQPQHF
CDR3 DNA: TGTGCCAGCAGTTACTCTCGTGGCAATCAGCCCCAGCATTTT

D gene: TRBD1
J gene: TRBJ1-5
V gene: TRBV9
clone size: NA
CDR3 protein: CASSEGQGPRPQHF
CDR3 DNA: TGTGCCAGCAGCGAAGGACAGGGCCCAAGACCCCAGCATTTT

D gene: NA
J gene: TRBJ1-4
V gene: TRBV4-1
clone size: NA
CDR3 protein: CASSQELGATNEKLFF
CDR3 DNA: TGCGCCAGCAGCCAAGAACTGGGCGCAACTAATGAAAAACTGTTTTTT

D gene: TRBD1
J gene: TRBJ1-2
V gene: TRBV25-1
clone size: NA
CDR3 protein: CASSGTGSDYGYTF
CDR3 DNA: TGTGCCAGCAGTGGGACAGGGTCCGACTATGGCTACACCTTC

D gene: TRBD1
J gene: TRBJ2-7
V gene: TRBV10-3
clone size: NA
CDR3 protein: CAISVPGQGASYEQYF
CDR3 DNA: TGTGCCATCAGTGTACCGGGACAGGGGGCCTCCTACGAGCAGTACTTC

D gene: TRBD2
J gene: TRBJ2-5
V gene: TRBV5-4
clone size: few
CDR3 protein: CASSYFTSGQETQYF
CDR3 DNA: TGTGCCAGCAGCTACTTCACTAGCGGCCAAGAGACCCAGTACTTC